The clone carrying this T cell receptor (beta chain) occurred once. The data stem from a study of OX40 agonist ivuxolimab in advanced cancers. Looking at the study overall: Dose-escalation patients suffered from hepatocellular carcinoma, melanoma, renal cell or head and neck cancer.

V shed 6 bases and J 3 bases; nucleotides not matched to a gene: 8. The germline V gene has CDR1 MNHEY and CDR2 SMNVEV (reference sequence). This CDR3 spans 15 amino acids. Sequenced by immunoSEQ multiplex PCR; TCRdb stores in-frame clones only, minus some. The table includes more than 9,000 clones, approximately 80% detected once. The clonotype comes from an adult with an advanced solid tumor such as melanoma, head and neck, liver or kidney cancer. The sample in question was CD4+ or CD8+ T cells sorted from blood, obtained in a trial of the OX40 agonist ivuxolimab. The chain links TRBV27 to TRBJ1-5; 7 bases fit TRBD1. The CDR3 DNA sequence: TGTGCCAGCAGCCCGGGACAGATCTTCAATCAGCCCCAGCATTTT. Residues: CASSPGQIFNQPQHF.